This TCR beta chain was observed in a study of blood T cell repertoires in COVID-19. The protocol was immunoSEQ multiplex PCR, while the TCRdb copy is restricted to in-frame clones and leaves out a portion. Of a few hundred thousand clones detected, around 92% appear once; the ten largest clones hold more than 9%. V gave up 5 bases and J gave up 4 bases; unmatched junction bases: 12. The germline V gene has CDR1 MNHNY and CDR2 SVGAGI (reference sequence). The CDR3 has 17 amino acids. The TCR comes from a woman aged 30 to 39 who had recovered from COVID-19. The rearrangement uses TRBV6-6 and TRBJ1-5, with 9 positions matching TRBD1. The sample was PBMCs or T cells enriched from blood (not recorded which). CDR3 in amino acids: CASSRTQGAPGNQPQHF. CDR3 nucleotides: TGTGCCAGCAGTCGAACACAGGGGGCGCCGGGAAATCAGCCCCAGCATTTT.